This TCR beta chain was captured by sequencing in a study of T-cell reconstitution after alpha-beta-depleted transplantation in children. V trimming: 6 bases; J trimming: 2 bases; junction bases outside the gene matches: 6. The CDR3 covers 14 residues. A library of TCRbeta sequences, prepared with unique molecular identifiers, was generated. TCRdb analysed the PCR reads with MiXCR anew, one entry per CDR3 protein. Counted here are over 150,000 distinct CDR3 sequences, roughly 15% occurring once; the ten biggest clones make up about 13%. The table lists this clonotype with many counts. This chain connects TRBV12-3 or TRBV12-4 to TRBJ2-5, with TRBD1 identical over 7 bases. The sequence derives from a human donor who donated a stem cell graft to a child with acute lymphoblastic leukemia. This specimen was PBMCs from the stem cell graft donor, taken from the stem cell graft. CDR3 protein: CASRQRQGQETQYF. CDR3 in DNA: TGTGCCAGCAGGCAGAGACAGGGTCAAGAGACCCAGTACTTC.